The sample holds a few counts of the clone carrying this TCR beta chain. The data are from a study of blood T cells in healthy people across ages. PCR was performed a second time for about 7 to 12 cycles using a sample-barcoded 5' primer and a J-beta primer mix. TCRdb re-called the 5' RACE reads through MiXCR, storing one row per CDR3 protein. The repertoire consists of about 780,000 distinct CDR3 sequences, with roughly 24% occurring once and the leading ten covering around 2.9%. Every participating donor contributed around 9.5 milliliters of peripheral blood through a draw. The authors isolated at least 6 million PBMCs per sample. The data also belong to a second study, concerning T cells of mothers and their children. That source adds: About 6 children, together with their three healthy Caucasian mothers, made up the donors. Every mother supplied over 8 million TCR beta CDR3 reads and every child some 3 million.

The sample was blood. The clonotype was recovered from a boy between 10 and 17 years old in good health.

The CDR3: CSAMGGGRKNTEAFF. The CDR3 DNA reads TGCAGTGCCATGGGTGGGGGCAGAAAGAACACTGAAGCTTTCTTT. The chain combines TRBV20-1 with TRBJ1-1, with D maybe TRBD1 (6 bases). The germline V gene has CDR1 DFQATT and CDR2 SNEGSKA (reference sequence). The CDR3 loop spans 15 amino acids. V dropped 6 bases and J dropped 1 base, with 18 bases sitting between them.